The following is a T cell receptor beta chain sequence with its context. Its antigen remains unknown. Vbeta (60) and Jbeta (13) primers were used in the PCR. The assay was immunoSEQ multiplex PCR, and TCRdb's table has in-frame clones only and misses some. The sample consists of some 190,000 clones, over 80% of them appearing once. The data belong to a study of cytomegalovirus exposure and HLA in healthy donors. Study background: Researchers previously reported finding roughly 120 million unique TCR beta sequences from around 200 million T cells. Genotyping of some 390 donors showed that 80% to 90% belonged to the Caucasian-associated ancestry cluster.

Study conclusions and caveats: Researchers had no immune exposure information except CMV serostatus available.

V shed 5 bases and J shed 2 bases, with 16 bases lying between them. The CDR3 is made up of 15 amino acids. Germline values: CDR1 SGHRS, CDR2 YFSETQ. Sequencing was performed on PBMCs. This sequence originates from a girl aged 10 to 17 in good health and CMV-seropositive. V is TRBV5-1 and J is TRBJ1-1; no clear D. CDR3 residues: CASSPPRSTNTEAFF. Here the CDR3 DNA reads TGCGCCAGCAGTCCCCCGAGGTCTACTAACACTGAAGCTTTCTTT.